Included here is one T cell receptor beta chain sequence, with context. This sample is drawn from a study of blood T cell repertoires in COVID-19. TCRdb's table, derived via immunoSEQ multiplex PCR, lists solely in-frame clones and lacks some. The sample holds 120,000 or so clones; under 85% are singletons and the top ten take roughly 12%. This TCR was sampled from a man aged 55 to 70 with acute or convalescent COVID-19. Sequencing was carried out using peripheral blood.

The CDR3 DNA reads TGTGCCAGCAGCCGAACGACAGGCCACTATGGCTACACCTTC. Translating gives CASSRTTGHYGYTF. The rearrangement links TRBV7-9 to TRBJ1-2; possibly TRBD1 for D (6 bases). CDR1 and CDR2 from the germline V gene are SEHNR and FQNEAQ (reference sequence). The CDR3 length is 14 residues. Trimming removed 5 bases at V and 3 bases at J, with 13 bases between.